This T cell receptor beta chain emerged from a study of cytomegalovirus exposure and HLA in healthy donors. Overall study results and limits: A likely sequencing artifact accounted for one observed cluster of highly shared sequence variants. The authors enumerated some 170 TCR beta chains as linked to cytomegalovirus. Later on, an analysis showed TCR association rates differing by HLA locus, with DRB1 the most and HLA-C the fewest.

Regarding this clone: Its antigen is not known.

The study ran its PCR with 60 Vbeta and 13 Jbeta primers. Clones were sequenced by immunoSEQ multiplex PCR, and TCRdb holds only the in-frame ones, with some missing. This table has some 98,000 clones, around a tenth appearing once. J was trimmed by 1 base and V by 0 bases; bases with no gene match: 2. This CDR3 has 16 amino acids. The germline V gene has CDR1 SGHKS and CDR2 YYEKEE (reference sequence). This chain uses TRBV5-5 with TRBJ2-4, with 9 bases that match TRBD1. The specimen sequenced was PBMCs. This receptor was obtained from a man aged 45-65 years in good health and CMV-seropositive. CDR3 in DNA: TGTGCCAGCAGCTTGGTACAGGGGGCGGCCAAAAACATTCAGTACTTC. Translation: CASSLVQGAAKNIQYF.